This passage covers 30 T cell receptor beta chains from one sample sequenced in a study of cytomegalovirus exposure and HLA in healthy donors. 60 Vbeta and 13 Jbeta primers were used in PCR. Some clones are missing from TCRdb's copy, which holds only in-frame ones; the method was immunoSEQ multiplex PCR. The data contain approximately 120,000 clones, 76% of them seen just once; the ten biggest clones take up 1.9%. The source material was PBMCs. These TCRs come from a man in his fifties or sixties in good health and CMV-seronegative.

This clone was picked up a small number of times. The rearrangement links TRBV25-1 to TRBJ1-1; 8 nucleotides align to TRBD1. CDR3 length equals 17 residues. The V gene's germline CDR1 is MGHDK and CDR2 SYGVNS. V lost 10 bases, J lost 3 bases, and 19 bases stayed unmatched. CDR3 in DNA: TGTGCCACCCAAAACGGACAGGGACGGGGCTCGGACACTGAAGCTTTCTTT. Translation gives CATQNGQGRGSDTEAFF. The full variable domain, with the rest looked up from reference TRBV25-1 and TRBJ1-1, is EADIYQTPRYLVIGTGKKITLECSQTMGHDKMYWYQQDPGMELHLIHYSYGVNSTEKGDLSSESTVSRIRTEHFPLTLESARPSHTSQYLCATQNGQGRGSDTEAFFGQGTRLTVV.

The table lists this clone with a count of one. The genes are TRBV9 and TRBJ2-1, with a tentative D call TRBD2 (6 bases). The CDR3 is made up of 15 amino acids. Trimming removed 0 bases from V and 5 bases from J, with 12 bases in between. Per germline, CDR1 SGDLS and CDR2 YYNGEE. The CDR3 DNA follows: TGTGCCAGCAGCGTAGCTGGGACTGCGAACAATGAGCAGTTCTTC. It yields the protein CASSVAGTANNEQFF.

V gene TRBV7-8 combines with J gene TRBJ2-1; no firm D call. V lost 2 bases and J 4 bases, leaving 6 bases between the germline ends. Germline values: CDR1 SGHVS, CDR2 FQNEAQ. The CDR3 covers 13 residues. The DNA of the CDR3 is TGTGCCAGCAGCTTAACATTATACAATGAGCAGTTCTTC. Its protein product is CASSLTLYNEQFF. The full variable domain, with the rest looked up from reference TRBV7-8 and TRBJ2-1, is GAGVSQSPRYKVAKRGQDVALRCDPISGHVSLFWYQQALGQGPEFLTYFQNEAQLDKSGLPSDRFFAERPEGSVSTLKIQRTQQEDSAVYLCASSLTLYNEQFFGPGTRLTVL.

The rearrangement joins TRBV28 to TRBJ1-1; no firm D call. Germline V CDR1 and CDR2: MDHEN, SYDVKM. The CDR3 spans 14 residues. Trimming pared 6 bases from V and 0 bases from J, leaving 11 bases between. The DNA of the CDR3 is TGTGCCAGCAGCCCCGGACTGATGAACACTGAAGCTTTCTTT. It codes for CASSPGLMNTEAFF.

This clone was seen only a few times. CDR3 nucleotides: TGTGCCAGCTCACCATGGGAGACAGGCCTTAACACCGGGGAGCTGTTTTTT. Amino acid sequence: CASSPWETGLNTGELFF. V gene TRBV18 combines with J gene TRBJ2-2, with a possible D match to TRBD1 (6 bases). V shed 2 bases and J shed 2 bases, with 15 bases lying between them. CDR1 and CDR2 (germline): KGHSH, LQKENI. There are 17 residues in the CDR3.

The rearrangement links TRBV6-5 to TRBJ2-7, with 7 positions matching TRBD1. The length of the CDR3 is 15 residues. CDR1 and CDR2 (germline): MNHEY, SVGAGI. With V trimmed by 4 bases and J by 2 bases, 8 bases remained unmatched. CDR3 residues: CASSWRTGPAYEQYV. For the CDR3, the DNA is TGTGCCAGCAGTTGGAGGACAGGCCCTGCCTACGAGCAGTACGTC.

This chain connects TRBV18 to TRBJ1-1; 7 bases align to TRBD1. The junction had 7 bases not matched to a gene; V was cut back by 0 bases and J by 6 bases. This CDR3 has 15 amino acids. Germline CDR1 KGHSH, CDR2 LQKENI. The CDR3 region is CASSPPTGQIPEAFF. CDR3 nucleotides: TGTGCCAGCTCACCACCGACAGGGCAGATACCTGAAGCTTTCTTT.

This chain connects TRBV6-1 to TRBJ1-2, with 7 bases matching TRBD1. Germline V gene data show CDR1 as MNHNS and CDR2 as SASEGT. Unmatched junction bases numbered 5, after V lost 5 bases and J lost 8 bases. CDR3 length: 12 residues. The CDR3 DNA sequence: TGTGCCAGCAGTAAACAGGGGCTCGGCTACACCTTC. Protein sequence: CASSKQGLGYTF.

The chain is built from TRBV5-5 and TRBJ2-7, with 9 nucleotides matching TRBD2. The CDR3 sequence is 15 residues long. Germline values: CDR1 SGHKS, CDR2 YYEKEE (reference sequence). J lost 0 bases, V lost 0 bases, and 1 base had no gene match. The CDR3 loop is CASSLGGGGSYEQYV. In DNA form, the CDR3 reads TGTGCCAGCAGCTTGGGCGGGGGGGGCTCCTACGAGCAGTACGTC.

The rearrangement joins TRBV7-9 to TRBJ1-5, with 10 bases that match TRBD1. Looked up from germline, CDR1 is SEHNR and CDR2 is FQNEAQ (reference sequence). Losses at the gene ends were 1 base for V and 5 bases for J; bases not matched to a gene: 2. The CDR3 is made up of 15 amino acids. The DNA of the CDR3 is TGTGCCAGCAGCTTAGGGACAGGGGGAGATCAGCCCCAGCATTTT. Amino acid sequence: CASSLGTGGDQPQHF.

The rearrangement joins TRBV19 to TRBJ1-1; weak D call: TRBD1 (6 bases). Germline V gene lookup returns CDR1 LNHDA and CDR2 SQIVND (reference sequence). The V end lost 8 bases, the J end lost 5 bases, and 24 bases lay between the germline ends. The CDR3 length is 16 residues. The CDR3 nucleotides are TGTGCCAGTCAGAGTCGGGCAGGGGAGCGTGGGACTGAAGCTTTCTTT. Protein sequence: CASQSRAGERGTEAFF.

This chain connects TRBV4-2 to TRBJ2-7; 13 bases align to TRBD2. Trimming at V came to 0 bases and at J to 5 bases, leaving 10 bases not matched to a gene. The CDR3 is 18 residues long. CDR1 LGHNA and CDR2 YNFKEQ come from the germline V gene. The CDR3 here is CASSQDPLTSGGLDEQYF. The CDR3 nucleotides read TGTGCCAGCAGCCAAGACCCACTGACTAGCGGGGGGCTTGACGAGCAGTACTTC.

This clone showed up just a few times. V gene TRBV5-1 combines with J gene TRBJ1-2, with D perhaps TRBD1 (5 bases). V was pared by 0 bases and J by 8 bases, with 17 bases between. Germline values: CDR1 SGHRS, CDR2 YFSETQ. The CDR3 has 15 residues. The CDR3 region has the DNA TGCGCCAGCAGCTTGGCCGGCAGGGTTGATGAGGGCTACACCTTC. It is translated as CASSLAGRVDEGYTF.

V and J are TRBV19 and TRBJ2-1; D is possibly TRBD1 (5 bases). The V end was cut by 6 bases, the J end by 4 bases, with 7 bases between. This CDR3 is 12 amino acids long. The germline V gene has CDR1 LNHDA and CDR2 SQIVND (reference sequence). CDR3 DNA: TGTGCCAGTAGCACAGGATACAATGAGCAGTTCTTC. This encodes CASSTGYNEQFF.

This clone was detected a few times. This sequence joins TRBV4-2 and TRBJ1-4; D unclear. Looked up from germline, CDR1 is LGHNA and CDR2 is YNFKEQ. The ends were cut back, 0 bases at V and 5 bases at J, with 13 bases in the middle. The CDR3 is 16 residues long. The CDR3 nucleotides read TGTGCCAGCAGCCAAGATAGAACAGAGGGCAATGAAAAACTGTTTTTT. It codes for CASSQDRTEGNEKLFF.

The DNA of the CDR3 is TGCGCCAGCAGGTACGTGGCTGCAGCGGGCGGGAACACTGAAGCTTTCTTT. This gives the protein CASRYVAAAGGNTEAFF. V gene TRBV4-1 combines with J gene TRBJ1-1; no clear D gene. Germline V CDR1 and CDR2: MGHRA, YSYEKL. Trimming pared 6 bases from V and 1 base from J, leaving 21 bases between. This CDR3 is built from 17 residues.

This CDR3 is CASSQDLGADTQYF. In nucleotides, the CDR3 is TGTGCCAGCAGCCAAGATCTGGGGGCGGATACGCAGTATTTT. The J gene is TRBJ2-3, the V gene TRBV4-2, with D possibly being TRBD1 (6 bases). V lost 0 bases and J lost 6, with 10 bases in between. The CDR3 has 14 residues. The germline gives CDR1 LGHNA, CDR2 YNFKEQ.

The rearrangement uses TRBV2 and TRBJ2-1; D is undetermined. Germline loops: CDR1 SNHLY, CDR2 FYNNEI. V was clipped by 6 bases and J by 5 bases, with 17 bases between them. CDR3 size: 15 residues. The DNA of the CDR3 is TGTGCCAGCAGAGAGGTGAAATCATACCACAATGAGCAGTTCTTC. It is translated as CASREVKSYHNEQFF.

The V call is TRBV28, the J call TRBJ1-4, with unresolved D. Trimming left V 2 bases short and J 8 bases short, with 6 bases between. The CDR3 runs 12 residues. Germline loops: CDR1 MDHEN, CDR2 SYDVKM. In DNA form, the CDR3 reads TGTGCCAGCAGTTTACCGAGGGAAAAACTGTTTTTT. Translation: CASSLPREKLFF.

The rearrangement uses TRBV7-6 and TRBJ1-2; D is uncertain. This CDR3 region has 13 residues. Per germline, CDR1 SGHVS and CDR2 FNYEAQ. Trimming pared 4 bases from V and 1 base from J, leaving 7 bases between. The CDR3 spells CASSSRLNYGYTF. CDR3 coding DNA: TGTGCCAGCAGCTCCAGGCTTAACTATGGCTACACCTTC.

The chain couples TRBV7-6 to TRBJ2-6; tentatively, D is TRBD2 (5 bases). The CDR3 length is 17 residues. V was cut by 1 base and J by 4 bases, with 14 bases left in between. Per germline, CDR1 SGHVS and CDR2 FNYEAQ. CDR3 protein: CASSLGVSGIGANVLTF. The CDR3 bases are TGTGCCAGCAGCTTAGGCGTCTCGGGGATCGGGGCCAACGTCCTGACTTTC. Full variable domain (rest looked up from reference TRBV7-6 and TRBJ2-6): GAGVSQSPRYKVTKRGQDVALRCDPISGHVSLYWYRQALGQGPEFLTYFNYEAQQDKSGLPNDRFSAERPEGSISTLTIQRTEQRDSAMYRCASSLGVSGIGANVLTFGAGSRLTVL.

The rearrangement joins TRBV6-5 to TRBJ1-4, with 9 positions matching TRBD1. Germline V CDR1 and CDR2: MNHEY, SVGAGI. CDR3 length: 15 amino acids. Unmatched junction bases numbered 3, after V lost 0 bases and J lost 7 bases. DNA of the CDR3: TGTGCCAGCAGTTACTCGGACAGGGGTATTGAAAAACTGTTTTTT. This encodes CASSYSDRGIEKLFF.

The chain employs TRBV25-1 and TRBJ1-1; maybe TRBD1 (6 bases). Trimming removed 7 bases at V and 2 bases at J, with 14 bases between. Germline V gene lookup returns CDR1 MGHDK and CDR2 SYGVNS. The CDR3 runs to 14 residues. CDR3 nucleotides: TGTGCCAGCACTCCGGACAGTCTAAACACTGAAGCTTTCTTT. Translating gives CASTPDSLNTEAFF.

The J gene is TRBJ1-2, the V gene TRBV28; 8 nucleotides line up with TRBD1. Trimming cost V 5 bases and J 8 bases; bases outside gene matches: 4. Germline lookup yields CDR1 MDHEN and CDR2 SYDVKM. The CDR3 is 12 residues long. CDR3 sequence (DNA): TGTGCCAGCAGTGATTACAGGGGGGGCTACACCTTC. Encoded protein: CASSDYRGGYTF.

Comment on this clone: It is unclear where the CDR3 begins or ends on the DNA, so no DNA is shown, and the CDR3 is as TCRdb lists it. The CDR3 loop is CASSVARGSLFF. J is TRBJ2-1 and V is TRBV9; the table's TRBD2 call for D was not verified on the DNA. Germline V lookup: CDR1 SGDLS, CDR2 YYNGEE. The CDR3 has 12 amino acids, counting both end residues.

The chain links TRBV2 to TRBJ1-2; D may be TRBD1 (5 bases). Trimming shortened V by 5 bases and J by 0 bases, and 7 bases separated the two germline ends. Germline V gene lookup returns CDR1 SNHLY and CDR2 FYNNEI. The CDR3 is 13 residues long. CDR3 sequence reads: CASSIRANYGYTF. In DNA form, the CDR3 reads TGTGCCAGCAGTATCAGGGCTAACTATGGCTACACCTTC. The complete variable domain, with remaining parts taken from reference TRBV2 and TRBJ1-2, reads EPEVTQTPSHQVTQMGQEVILRCVPISNHLYFYWYRQILGQKVEFLVSFYNNEISEKSEIFDDQFSVERPDGSNFTLKIRSTKLEDSAMYFCASSIRANYGYTFGSGTRLTVV.

The CDR3 loop reads CASSSSGGPIKQFF. DNA for the CDR3: TGTGCCAGCAGCTCTAGCGGGGGGCCGATCAAGCAGTTCTTC. This chain joins TRBV11-2 and TRBJ2-1, with 11 bases aligning to TRBD2. This CDR3 comprises 14 residues. The germline CDR1 and CDR2 sequences are SGHAT and FQNNGV. After removal of 4 bases from V and 11 bases from J, the junction contained 7 bases not matched to a gene.

The rearrangement joins TRBV28 to TRBJ2-2; D perhaps matches TRBD2 (7 bases). The CDR3 is 16 amino acids. CDR1 and CDR2 (germline): MDHEN, SYDVKM. The ends were cut back, 1 base at V and 4 bases at J, with 13 bases in the middle. The DNA for the CDR3 is TGTGCCAGCAGTTTATTGAGAGGGGGGGGCACCGGGGAGCTGTTTTTT. Translating it yields CASSLLRGGGTGELFF.

Notes on this clone: The sample has other DNA sequences that encode this CDR3 too. The chain employs TRBV19 and TRBJ1-2; TRBD1 agrees at 9 bases. This CDR3 is built from 16 residues. V was clipped by 3 bases and J by 6 bases; unmatched bases: 11. CDR1 and CDR2 from the germline V gene are LNHDA and SQIVND (reference sequence). CDR3 in amino acids: CASSMSGTGKVHGYTF. CDR3 nucleotide sequence: TGTGCCAGTAGTATGAGCGGGACAGGGAAGGTTCATGGCTACACCTTC.

This chain uses TRBV6-1 with TRBJ1-2, with 8 bases that match TRBD1. V dropped 6 bases and J dropped 8; count of bases not matched to a gene: 14. Germline V CDR1 and CDR2: MNHNS, SASEGT. This CDR3 has 15 amino acids. The CDR3 DNA reads TGTGCCAGCAGGGTAGAGGCAGGGGGCAGTAAGGGCTACACCTTC. Protein product: CASRVEAGGSKGYTF.